A selection of T cell receptor beta chains follows, all from one sample in a study of chemoradiotherapy in HPV16-positive cancers. The data were produced by immunoSEQ multiplex PCR, yet TCRdb's version contains in-frame clones alone and is incomplete. The table lists 14,000 or so clones, 77% of them singletons. This material was collected from a patient who underwent chemoradiotherapy. The receptors were sampled from a human donor with HPV-associated anogenital cancer. Each CDR3 is given with its conserved first and last residue. The order of the fields is J gene, clone size, V gene, CDR3 protein. Size tells how often a clone was seen (once, few, many) or the class of an expanded clone, and some rows leave it out.

>TRBJ1-2|NA|TRBV5-4
CASSPDRVGGYTF
>TRBJ1-1|NA|TRBV5-1
CASSLNREDTEAFF
>TRBJ2-3|NA|TRBV21-1
CASSKEGGRTDTQYF
>TRBJ2-1|NA|TRBV5-1
CASSRSSGGSSYNEQFF
>TRBJ2-3|NA|TRBV7-3
CASSLYGARTGTRGTDTQYF
>TRBJ2-2|NA|TRBV7-8
CASSLNGGWTGELFF
>TRBJ1-5|once|TRBV28
CASSQKSPQHF
>TRBJ2-1|NA|TRBV7-9
CASSLALTAQNTRNEQFF
>TRBJ1-2|NA|TRBV4-3
CASSQEEDNYGYTF
>TRBJ1-5|NA|TRBV15
CATSGRNYSNQPQHF
>TRBJ1-4|few|TRBV11-2
CASSPRTVTNEKLFF
>TRBJ1-2|NA|TRBV2
CAGSPEANYGYTF
>TRBJ1-2|few|TRBV18
CASSLVGVGYTF
>TRBJ2-5|NA|TRBV19
CASSIQLGPRETQYF
>TRBJ2-1|NA|TRBV19
CASTYVGAGGYNEQFF
>TRBJ2-4|NA|TRBV11-1
CASSSLLRGPENIQYF
>TRBJ1-1|NA|TRBV2
CASSWGRGNTEAFF
>TRBJ1-6|few|TRBV7-2
CASSGYRWGSPLHF
>TRBJ2-7|few|TRBV5-8
CASSLAGDEQYF
>TRBJ2-1|NA|TRBV21-1
CASSNPRSEQFF
>TRBJ1-1|NA|TRBV2
CASSDQGANTEAFF
>TRBJ1-1|NA|TRBV5-1
CASSFRETEAFF
>TRBJ2-3|NA|TRBV7-6
CASSPGTRPTDTQYF
>TRBJ2-6|NA|TRBV6-1
CASSEDSLSLGANVLTF
>TRBJ2-5|few|TRBV19
CASSINRGETQYF
>TRBJ2-3|NA|TRBV6-6
CASSTLGSGNTQYF
>TRBJ2-7|NA|TRBV9
CASSVGVGTSSYEQYF
>TRBJ2-1|NA|TRBV5-1
CASSLGASDYNEQFF
>TRBJ2-7|once|TRBV6-1
CASGETGGPEEQYF
>TRBJ1-6|NA|TRBV30
CALQAYNSPLHF
>TRBJ1-2|once|TRBV6-6
CASSYDVGYGYTF
>TRBJ1-2|few|TRBV6-5
CASSYRPGSNYGYTF
>TRBJ2-7|NA|TRBV7-3
CASSLTGGTPYEQYF
>TRBJ2-3|NA|TRBV19
CASSINPSTDTQYF
>TRBJ2-5|NA|TRBV4-3
CASSQEVLGKTQYF
>TRBJ2-7|NA|TRBV7-2
CASSSSGGGLGSYEQYF
>TRBJ1-2|NA|TRBV2
CASSDGGAGNYGYTF
>TRBJ2-1|NA|TRBV7-2
CASSLARGGYNEQFF
>TRBJ1-5|NA|TRBV7-2
CASSLGGAQPQHF
>TRBJ2-3|NA|TRBV10-2
CATERGVTDTQYF
>TRBJ1-1|NA|TRBV6-5
CASRGSLVNTEAFF
>TRBJ2-3|NA|TRBV9
CASSITGSGTDTQYF
>TRBJ1-4|few|TRBV29-1
CSVSDSLNEKLFF
>TRBJ2-4|NA|TRBV2
CASSGFPVAKNIQYF
>TRBJ1-6|NA|TRBV5-5
CASREAWSDNSPLHF
>TRBJ2-5|NA|TRBV7-6
CASSTGETQYF
>TRBJ2-2|NA|TRBV6-5
CASARDTTTGELFF
>TRBJ1-6|NA|TRBV5-4
CASSLGTSSSPLHF
>TRBJ2-7|NA|TRBV7-8
CASSSGLFPYEQYF
>NA|NA|TRBV7-8
CASSLGQAGEQYF
>TRBJ1-1|NA|TRBV19
CASSIRLGISEAFF
>TRBJ1-1|NA|TRBV7-9
CASRQETMNTEAFF
>TRBJ1-1|NA|TRBV6-5
CASSLQGQATEAFF